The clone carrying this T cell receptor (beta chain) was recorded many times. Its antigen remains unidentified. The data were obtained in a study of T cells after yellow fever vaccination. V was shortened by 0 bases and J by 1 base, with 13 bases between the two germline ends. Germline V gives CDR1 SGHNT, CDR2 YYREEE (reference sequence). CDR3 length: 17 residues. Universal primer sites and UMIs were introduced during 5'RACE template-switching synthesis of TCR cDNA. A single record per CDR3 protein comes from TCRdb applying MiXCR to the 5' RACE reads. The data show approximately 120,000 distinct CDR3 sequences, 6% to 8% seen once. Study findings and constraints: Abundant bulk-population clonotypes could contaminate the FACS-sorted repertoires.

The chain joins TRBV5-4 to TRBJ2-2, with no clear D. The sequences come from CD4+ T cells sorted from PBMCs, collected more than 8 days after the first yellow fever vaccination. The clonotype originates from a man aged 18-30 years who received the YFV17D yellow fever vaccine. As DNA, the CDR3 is TGTGCCAGCAGCTTGGTGATGGGGTCTCTGAACACCGGGGAGCTGTTTTTT. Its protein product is CASSLVMGSLNTGELFF.